This T cell receptor (beta chain) was profiled in a study of radiotherapy plus CTLA-4 blockade in lung cancer (dated by TCRdb to the late 2010s). In the study overall: Objective responses were observed in approximately 19% of enrolled patients, and disease control was achieved in approximately 30%. The paper as a whole reports these results and caveats: Increased serum interferon-beta after radiation, together with early dynamic changes in blood T cell clones, were reported to be the strongest predictors of response. After treatment with radiotherapy and ipilimumab, TCR clones that originated in tumors expanded in peripheral blood.

The library came from the immunoSEQ multiplex PCR assay. TCRdb retrieved this table from immuneACCESS and kept in-frame rearrangements only. Not all clones are present; in checked studies, unresolved V genes account for under half, and no reason is known for the remainder. Here the sample has fewer than 40,000 clones; over 60% occur a single time. Clones ranked in the top ten supply approximately 4.5% of the sample. For this clone: Its antigen remains unidentified. No base quality values were provided; no much bigger clone lies one nucleotide off.

The junction shows trimming of 3 bases on V and 5 bases on J, plus 5 bases between the germline ends. The cysteine opens and the phenylalanine closes a CDR3 of 12 amino acids. The CDR3 DNA has 36 bases and is translated from base 1. In the germline V gene (reference sequence), CDR1 corresponds to SEHNR and CDR2 to FQNEAQ. In this study, focal radiation therapy paired with CTLA-4 blockade (ipilimumab) was tested in patients who had chemo-refractory metastatic non-small-cell lung cancer. This chain joins TRBV7-9 to TRBJ1-5; the D gene identity is not certain. The receptor comes from a human donor with non-small cell lung cancer whose response to radiotherapy plus ipilimumab could not be evaluated. This specimen consisted of peripheral blood, obtained from a patient treated with radiotherapy plus ipilimumab. The CDR3 corresponds to CASSFGDQPQHF. The base sequence is TGTGCCAGCAGCTTTGGAGATCAGCCCCAGCATTTT.